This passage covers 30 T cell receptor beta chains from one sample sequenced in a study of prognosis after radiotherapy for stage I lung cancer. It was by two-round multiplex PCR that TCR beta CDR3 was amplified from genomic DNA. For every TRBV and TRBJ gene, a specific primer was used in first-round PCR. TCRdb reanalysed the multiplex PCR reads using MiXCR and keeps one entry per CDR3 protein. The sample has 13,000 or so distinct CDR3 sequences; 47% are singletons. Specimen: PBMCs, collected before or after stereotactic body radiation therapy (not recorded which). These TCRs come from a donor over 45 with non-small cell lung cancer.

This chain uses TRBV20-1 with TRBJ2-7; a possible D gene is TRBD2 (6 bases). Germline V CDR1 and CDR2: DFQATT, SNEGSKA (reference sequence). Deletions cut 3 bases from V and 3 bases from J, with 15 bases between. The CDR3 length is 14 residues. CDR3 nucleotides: TGCAGTGCTAGGGTAGCGGAGGGAAGCTACGAGCAGTACTTC. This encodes CSARVAEGSYEQYF.

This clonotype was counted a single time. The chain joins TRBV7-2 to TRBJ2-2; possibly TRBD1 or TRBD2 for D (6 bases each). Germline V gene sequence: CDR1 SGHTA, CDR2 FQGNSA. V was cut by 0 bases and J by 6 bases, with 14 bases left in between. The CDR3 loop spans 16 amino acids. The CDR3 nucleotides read TGTGCCAGCAGCTTAGCAACGGGGGCCGAACCCGGGGAGCTGTTTTTT. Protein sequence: CASSLATGAEPGELFF. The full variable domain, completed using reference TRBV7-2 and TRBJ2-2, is GAGVSQSPSNKVTEKGKDVELRCDPISGHTALYWYRQSLGQGLEFLIYFQGNSAPDKSGLPSDRFSAERTGGSVSTLTIQRTQQEDSAVYLCASSLATGAEPGELFFGEGSRLTVL.

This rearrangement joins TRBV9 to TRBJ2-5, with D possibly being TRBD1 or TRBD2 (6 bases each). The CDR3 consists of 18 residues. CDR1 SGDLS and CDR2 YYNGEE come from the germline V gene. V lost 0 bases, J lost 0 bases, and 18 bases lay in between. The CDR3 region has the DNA TGTGCCAGCAGCGTAGCGGGGCTCGGGGGCCGTGACCAAGAGACCCAGTACTTC. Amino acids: CASSVAGLGGRDQETQYF.

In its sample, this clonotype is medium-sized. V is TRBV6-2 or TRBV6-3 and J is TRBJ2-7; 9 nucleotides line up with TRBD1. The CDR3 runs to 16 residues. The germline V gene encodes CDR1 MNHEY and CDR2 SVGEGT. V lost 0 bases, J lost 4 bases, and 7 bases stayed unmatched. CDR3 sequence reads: CASSYSGVGQGYEQYF. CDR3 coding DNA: TGTGCCAGCAGTTACTCCGGCGTCGGACAGGGGTACGAGCAGTACTTC.

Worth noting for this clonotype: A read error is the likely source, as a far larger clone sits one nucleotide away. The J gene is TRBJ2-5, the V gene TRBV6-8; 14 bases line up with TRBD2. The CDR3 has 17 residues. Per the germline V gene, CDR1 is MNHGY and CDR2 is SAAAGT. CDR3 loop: CASRGTSGSPYQETKYF. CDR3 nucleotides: TGTGCCAGCAGAGGGACTAGCGGGAGTCCCTACCAAGAGACCAAGTACTTC.

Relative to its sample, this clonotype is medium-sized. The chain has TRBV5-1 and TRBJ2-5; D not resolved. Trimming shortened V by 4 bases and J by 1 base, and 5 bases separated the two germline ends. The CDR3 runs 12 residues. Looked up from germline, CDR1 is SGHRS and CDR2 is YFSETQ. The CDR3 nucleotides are TGCGCCAGCAGCCGGATCCAAGAGACCCAGTACTTC. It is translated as CASSRIQETQYF.

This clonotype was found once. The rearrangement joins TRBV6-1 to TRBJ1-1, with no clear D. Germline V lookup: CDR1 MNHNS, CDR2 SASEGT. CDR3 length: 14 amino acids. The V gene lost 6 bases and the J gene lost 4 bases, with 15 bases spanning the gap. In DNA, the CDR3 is TGTGCCAGCAGGAGTTACAGAGGGAGCACTGAAGCTTTCTTT. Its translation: CASRSYRGSTEAFF.

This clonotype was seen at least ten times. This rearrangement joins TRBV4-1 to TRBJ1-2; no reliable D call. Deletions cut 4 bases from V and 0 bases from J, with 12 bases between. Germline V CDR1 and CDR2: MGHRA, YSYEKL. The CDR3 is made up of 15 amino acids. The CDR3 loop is CASSLQTHTNYGYTF. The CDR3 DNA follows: TGCGCCAGCAGCCTTCAGACACATACTAACTATGGCTACACCTTC.

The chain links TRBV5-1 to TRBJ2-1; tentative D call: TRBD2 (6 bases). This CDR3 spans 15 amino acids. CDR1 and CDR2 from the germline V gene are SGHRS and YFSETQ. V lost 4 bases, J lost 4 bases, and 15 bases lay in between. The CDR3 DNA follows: TGCGCCAGCAGCGTCGGTAGCGGCAAATACAATGAGCAGTTCTTC. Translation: CASSVGSGKYNEQFF.

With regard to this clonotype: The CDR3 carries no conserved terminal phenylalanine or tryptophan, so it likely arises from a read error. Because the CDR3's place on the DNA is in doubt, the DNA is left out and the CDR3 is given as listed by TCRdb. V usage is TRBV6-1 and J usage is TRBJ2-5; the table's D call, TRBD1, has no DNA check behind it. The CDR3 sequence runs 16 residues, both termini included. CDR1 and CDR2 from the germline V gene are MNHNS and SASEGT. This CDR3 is CASTDLQGGGRETKYY.

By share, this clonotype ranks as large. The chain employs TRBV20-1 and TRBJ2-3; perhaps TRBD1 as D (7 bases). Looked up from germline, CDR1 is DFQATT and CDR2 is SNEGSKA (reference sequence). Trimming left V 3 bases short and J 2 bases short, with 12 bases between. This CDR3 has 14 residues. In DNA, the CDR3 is TGCAGTGCTAGTCGACAGGGACTCACAGATACGCAGTATTTT. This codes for CSASRQGLTDTQYF.

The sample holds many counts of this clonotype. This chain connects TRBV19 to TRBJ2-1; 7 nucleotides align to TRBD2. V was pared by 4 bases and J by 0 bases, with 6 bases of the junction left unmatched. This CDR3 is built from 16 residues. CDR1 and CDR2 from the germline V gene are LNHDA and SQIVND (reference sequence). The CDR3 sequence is CASSTLASGSYNEQFF. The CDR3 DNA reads TGTGCCAGTAGTACCCTAGCTAGCGGCTCCTACAATGAGCAGTTCTTC.

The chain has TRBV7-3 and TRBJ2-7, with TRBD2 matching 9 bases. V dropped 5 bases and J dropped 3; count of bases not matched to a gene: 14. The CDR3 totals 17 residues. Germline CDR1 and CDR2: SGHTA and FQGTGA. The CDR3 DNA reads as TGTGCCAGCAGCGTCGGACTAGCGTTTCCCTCTCACTACGAGCAGTACTTC. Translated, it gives CASSVGLAFPSHYEQYF.

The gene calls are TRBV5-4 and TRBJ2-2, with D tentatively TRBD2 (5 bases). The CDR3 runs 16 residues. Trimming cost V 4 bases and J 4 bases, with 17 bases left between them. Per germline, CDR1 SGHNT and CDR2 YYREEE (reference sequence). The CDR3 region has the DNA TGTGCCAGCAGCCTCCGGGGTTCCGTCGGCACCGGGGAGCTGTTTTTT. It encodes CASSLRGSVGTGELFF.

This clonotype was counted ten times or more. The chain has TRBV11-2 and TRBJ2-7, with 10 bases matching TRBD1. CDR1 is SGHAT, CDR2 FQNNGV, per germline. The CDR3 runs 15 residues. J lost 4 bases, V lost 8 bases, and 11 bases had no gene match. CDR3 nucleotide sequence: TGTGCCAGCCAGAATCCGGGACAGGGGAAATACGAGCAGTACTTC. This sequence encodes CASQNPGQGKYEQYF.

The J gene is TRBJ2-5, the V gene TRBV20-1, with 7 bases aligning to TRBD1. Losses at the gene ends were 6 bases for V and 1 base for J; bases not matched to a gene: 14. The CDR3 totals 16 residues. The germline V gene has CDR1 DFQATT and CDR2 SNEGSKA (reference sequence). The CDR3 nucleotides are TGCAGTGCAAGGACATTCCCGGGACAGAGCCAAGAGACCCAGTACTTC. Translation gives CSARTFPGQSQETQYF.

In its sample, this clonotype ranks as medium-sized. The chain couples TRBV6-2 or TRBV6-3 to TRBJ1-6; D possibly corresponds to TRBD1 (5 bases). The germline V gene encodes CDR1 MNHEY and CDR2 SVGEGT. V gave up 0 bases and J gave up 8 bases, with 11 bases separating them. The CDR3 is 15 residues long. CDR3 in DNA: TGTGCCAGCAGTTACTCGTTTTCCAGGGATTCACCCCTCCACTTT. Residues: CASSYSFSRDSPLHF.

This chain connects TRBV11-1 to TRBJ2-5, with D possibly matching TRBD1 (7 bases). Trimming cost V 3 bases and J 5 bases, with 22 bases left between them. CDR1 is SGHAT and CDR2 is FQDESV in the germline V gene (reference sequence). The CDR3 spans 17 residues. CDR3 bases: TGTGCCAGCAGCTTGGGGGCCGCAGGGGGGTTTCAGGAGACCCAGTACTTC. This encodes CASSLGAAGGFQETQYF.

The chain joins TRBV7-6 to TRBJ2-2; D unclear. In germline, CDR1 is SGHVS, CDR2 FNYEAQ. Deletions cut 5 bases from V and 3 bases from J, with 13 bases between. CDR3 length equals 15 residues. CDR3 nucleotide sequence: TGTGCCAGCAGCGTGGGTCTTGGGGACACCGGGGAGCTGTTTTTT. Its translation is CASSVGLGDTGELFF.

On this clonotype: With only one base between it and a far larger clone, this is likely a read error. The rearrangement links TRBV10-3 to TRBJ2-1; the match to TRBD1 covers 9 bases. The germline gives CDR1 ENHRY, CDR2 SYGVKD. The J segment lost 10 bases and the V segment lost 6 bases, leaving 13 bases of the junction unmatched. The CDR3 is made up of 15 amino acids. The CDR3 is CAIRRGQGSSYEQFF. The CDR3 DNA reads TGTGCCATCAGGCGGGGACAGGGAAGCTCCTACGAGCAGTTCTTC.

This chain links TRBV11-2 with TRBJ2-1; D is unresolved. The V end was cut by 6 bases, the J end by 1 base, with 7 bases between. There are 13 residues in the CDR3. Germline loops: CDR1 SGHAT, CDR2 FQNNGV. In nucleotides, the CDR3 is TGTGCCAGCAGTCCAGGATCCTACAATGAGCAGTTCTTC. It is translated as CASSPGSYNEQFF.

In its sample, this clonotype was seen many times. The CDR3 region has the DNA TGCGCCAGCAGCCAAGTTTCTGGGGAAAACACCATATATTTT. It encodes CASSQVSGENTIYF. This chain links TRBV4-1 with TRBJ1-3, with no clear D. The ends were cut back, 1 base at V and 6 bases at J, with 10 bases in the middle. The germline gives CDR1 MGHRA, CDR2 YSYEKL. This CDR3 has 14 residues.

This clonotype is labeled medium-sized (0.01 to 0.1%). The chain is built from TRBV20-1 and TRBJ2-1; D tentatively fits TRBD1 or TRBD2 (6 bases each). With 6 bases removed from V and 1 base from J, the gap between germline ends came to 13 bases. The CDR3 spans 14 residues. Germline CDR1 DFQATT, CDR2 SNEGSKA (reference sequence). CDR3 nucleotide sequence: TGCAGTGCCGAAGGGGGGCCGTCCTACAATGAGCAGTTCTTC. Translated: CSAEGGPSYNEQFF.

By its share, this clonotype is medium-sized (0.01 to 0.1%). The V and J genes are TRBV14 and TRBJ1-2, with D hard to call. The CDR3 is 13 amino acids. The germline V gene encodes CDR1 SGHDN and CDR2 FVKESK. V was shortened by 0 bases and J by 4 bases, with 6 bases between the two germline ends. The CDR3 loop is CASSQDLSYGYTF. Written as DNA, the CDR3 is TGTGCCAGCAGCCAAGACTTGTCCTATGGCTACACCTTC.

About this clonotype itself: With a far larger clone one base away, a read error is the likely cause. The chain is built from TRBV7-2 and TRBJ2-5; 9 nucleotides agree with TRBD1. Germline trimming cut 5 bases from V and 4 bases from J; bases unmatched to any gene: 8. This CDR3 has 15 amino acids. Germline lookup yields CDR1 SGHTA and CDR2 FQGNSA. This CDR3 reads CASSLGTGMLETQYF. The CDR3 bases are TGTGCCAGCAGCCTGGGGACAGGGATGCTAGAGACCCAGTACTTC.

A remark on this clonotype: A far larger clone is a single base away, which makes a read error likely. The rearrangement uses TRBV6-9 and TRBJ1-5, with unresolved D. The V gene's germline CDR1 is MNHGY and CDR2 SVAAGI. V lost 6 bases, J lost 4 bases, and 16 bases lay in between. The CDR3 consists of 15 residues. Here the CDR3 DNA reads TGTGCCAGCAGCCCCCGGGGAGGGAGTAATCAGCCCCAGCATTTT. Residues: CASSPRGGSNQPQHF.

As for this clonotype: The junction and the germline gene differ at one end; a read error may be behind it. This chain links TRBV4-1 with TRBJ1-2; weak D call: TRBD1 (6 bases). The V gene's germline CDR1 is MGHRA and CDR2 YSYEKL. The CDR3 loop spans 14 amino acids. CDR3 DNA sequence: TGTGCCAGCAGCTTGGGAGGGGACACCTATGGCTACACCTTC. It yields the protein CASSLGGDTYGYTF.

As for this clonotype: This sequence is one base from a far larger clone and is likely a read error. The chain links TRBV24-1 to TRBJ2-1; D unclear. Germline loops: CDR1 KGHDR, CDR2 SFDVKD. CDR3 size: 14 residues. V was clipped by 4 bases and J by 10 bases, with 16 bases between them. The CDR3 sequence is CATSEPPSSYEQFF. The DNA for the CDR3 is TGTGCCACCAGTGAGCCACCCAGCTCCTACGAGCAGTTCTTC.

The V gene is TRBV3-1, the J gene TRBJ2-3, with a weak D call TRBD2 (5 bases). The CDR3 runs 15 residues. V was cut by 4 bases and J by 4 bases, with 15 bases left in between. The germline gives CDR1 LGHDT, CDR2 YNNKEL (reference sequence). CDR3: CASSLMGESSDTQYF. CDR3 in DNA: TGTGCCAGCAGCCTGATGGGAGAGTCGTCAGATACGCAGTATTTT.

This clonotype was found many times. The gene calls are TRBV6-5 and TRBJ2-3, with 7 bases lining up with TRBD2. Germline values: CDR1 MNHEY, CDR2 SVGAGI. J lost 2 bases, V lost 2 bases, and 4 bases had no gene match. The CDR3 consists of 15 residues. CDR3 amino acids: CASSYGGTNTDTQYF. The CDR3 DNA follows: TGTGCCAGCAGTTACGGCGGGACTAACACAGATACGCAGTATTTT.